What follows are 20 T cell receptor beta chains derived from one specimen sequenced in a study of CXCR3-negative and CXCR3-positive naive CD8 T cells. Notes on the study in general: More hydrophobic TRB CDR3s occurred in CXCR3-positive than in CXCR3-negative naive cells.

The libraries of TRB cDNA were constructed through 5' RACE using UMI labels. Using the 5' RACE reads, TCRdb records one entry per CDR3 protein without DNA. Its table lists over 55,000 distinct CDR3 sequences. Antigens for these TCRs are unknown. The sample comprised naive CXCR3+ CD8+ T cells from blood. Subset meaning: CD45RO-CCR7+CD27+CD95- naive CD8+ T cells expressing CXCR3 (TNR3+). Receptor source: a human donor in good health. Some clones in this sample may be carry-over from other donors' samples.

The rearrangement uses TRBV4-1 and TRBJ2-7; with no DNA, the TCRdb D assignment of TRBD1 cannot be verified. This CDR3 has 15 residues. In germline, CDR1 is MGHRA, CDR2 YSYEKL. CDR3 sequence reads: CASSQGPGASYEQYF.

J is TRBJ1-5 and V is TRBV5-1. Germline V gives CDR1 SGHRS, CDR2 YFSETQ. The CDR3 length is 15 residues. CDR3 loop: CASSPLPGGNQPQHF.

The chain couples TRBV20-1 to TRBJ1-5. Germline V CDR1 and CDR2: DFQATT, SNEGSKA (reference sequence). CDR3 length equals 13 residues. The CDR3: CSAGPFSNQPQHF.

The chain couples TRBV7-9 to TRBJ2-1. This CDR3 region has 13 residues. In germline, CDR1 is SEHNR, CDR2 FQNEAQ (reference sequence). CDR3 loop: CASSPIYNNEQFF.

This clonotype is deemed medium-sized (0.01 to 0.1%) by its frequency. The gene calls are TRBV15 and TRBJ1-1. The V gene's germline CDR1 is LNHNV and CDR2 YYDKDF (reference sequence). The CDR3 sequence is 14 residues long. The CDR3 sequence is CATSREGGGTEAFF.

This chain links TRBV4-3 with TRBJ2-1; without DNA, the TCRdb call of TRBD1 cannot be checked. Per germline, CDR1 LGHNA and CDR2 YSLEER. The CDR3 consists of 16 residues. The CDR3 protein is CASSQDGGLTYNEQFF.

This chain uses TRBV19 with TRBJ1-1; the D call of TRBD1 rests on TCRdb alone, since no DNA is present to check it. Germline CDR1 LNHDA, CDR2 SQIVND (reference sequence). The CDR3 totals 16 residues. CDR3 residues: CASSTLTGRWGTEAFF. Drawing the rest from reference TRBV19 and TRBJ1-1, the complete variable domain is DGGITQSPKYLFRKEGQNVTLSCEQNLNHDAMYWYRQDPGQGLRLIYYSQIVNDFQKGDIAEGYSVSREKKESFPLTVTSAQKNPTAFYLCASSTLTGRWGTEAFFGQGTRLTVV.

This chain links TRBV15 with TRBJ1-6. Germline assignment: CDR1 LNHNV and CDR2 YYDKDF (reference sequence). The CDR3 is 15 amino acids. The CDR3 sequence: CATSRDQGLNSPLHF.

The chain links TRBV12-3 or TRBV12-4 to TRBJ2-1; the D call of TRBD1 rests on TCRdb alone, since no DNA is present to check it. This CDR3 is 14 amino acids long. CDR3: CASSLTDRVDEQFF.

J is TRBJ2-5 and V is TRBV7-2. The CDR3 has 12 residues. The V gene's germline CDR1 is SGHTA and CDR2 FQGNSA. CDR3 sequence reads: CASRGIQETQYF.

This sequence joins TRBV6-6 and TRBJ1-5; the D call of TRBD1 rests on TCRdb alone, since no DNA is present to check it. This CDR3 is built from 14 residues. Germline-derived CDR1 and CDR2 are MNHNY and SVGAGI (reference sequence). This CDR3 reads CASFSGGGNQPQHF.

The V gene is TRBV27, the J gene TRBJ2-1; checking the TCRdb D call of TRBD1 is not possible without DNA. The CDR3 runs to 17 residues. Germline assignment: CDR1 MNHEY and CDR2 SMNVEV (reference sequence). The CDR3 is CASTPRKGTGVRNEQFF.

V is TRBV9 and J is TRBJ1-5; TCRdb selects TRBD1, and the lack of DNA leaves this call unchecked. The CDR3 has 13 residues. Germline-derived CDR1 and CDR2 are SGDLS and YYNGEE. The CDR3 loop is CASSPPTRQPQHF. The full variable domain, with the rest looked up from reference TRBV9 and TRBJ1-5, is DSGVTQTPKHLITATGQRVTLRCSPRSGDLSVYWYQQSLDQGLQFLIQYYNGEERAKGNILERFSAQQFPDLHSELNLSSLELGDSALYFCASSPPTRQPQHFGDGTRLSIL.

This sequence joins TRBV6-4 and TRBJ2-2; absent DNA, TCRdb's TRBD1 call cannot be checked. CDR1 and CDR2 from the germline V gene are MRHNA and SNTAGT. This CDR3 is built from 14 residues. This CDR3 is CASSDSLGAGELFF.

The J gene is TRBJ1-3, the V gene TRBV7-3. The germline V gene has CDR1 SGHTA and CDR2 FQGTGA. This CDR3 region has 18 residues. The chain's CDR3 is CAFYLQTLPYFSGNTIYF.

The chain couples TRBV29-1 to TRBJ2-2; TCRdb gives TRBD1 as the D gene, but with no DNA this cannot be confirmed. In germline, CDR1 is SQVTM, CDR2 ANQGSEA. The CDR3 length is 13 residues. CDR3 sequence: CSGTGVNTGELFF.

The V call is TRBV7-2, the J call TRBJ1-6. CDR3 length equals 16 residues. The germline V gene has CDR1 SGHTA and CDR2 FQGNSA. This CDR3 is CASGGQHPFMNSPLHF.

The rearrangement uses TRBV11-2 and TRBJ1-5; the D call from TCRdb, TRBD1, cannot be confirmed without DNA. Germline V gene data show CDR1 as SGHAT and CDR2 as FQNNGV. CDR3 length: 13 residues. CDR3 sequence: CASSGGHNQPQHF.

The chain combines TRBV20-1 with TRBJ1-4. Germline-derived CDR1 and CDR2 are DFQATT and SNEGSKA (reference sequence). The CDR3 contains 17 residues. This chain's CDR3 is CSARGSEGTAFDEKLFF.

The rearrangement links TRBV20-1 to TRBJ1-1. The CDR3 loop spans 15 amino acids. Germline CDR1 is DFQATT and CDR2 is SNEGSKA (reference sequence). The CDR3 sequence: CSAPLRRGRGTEAFF.